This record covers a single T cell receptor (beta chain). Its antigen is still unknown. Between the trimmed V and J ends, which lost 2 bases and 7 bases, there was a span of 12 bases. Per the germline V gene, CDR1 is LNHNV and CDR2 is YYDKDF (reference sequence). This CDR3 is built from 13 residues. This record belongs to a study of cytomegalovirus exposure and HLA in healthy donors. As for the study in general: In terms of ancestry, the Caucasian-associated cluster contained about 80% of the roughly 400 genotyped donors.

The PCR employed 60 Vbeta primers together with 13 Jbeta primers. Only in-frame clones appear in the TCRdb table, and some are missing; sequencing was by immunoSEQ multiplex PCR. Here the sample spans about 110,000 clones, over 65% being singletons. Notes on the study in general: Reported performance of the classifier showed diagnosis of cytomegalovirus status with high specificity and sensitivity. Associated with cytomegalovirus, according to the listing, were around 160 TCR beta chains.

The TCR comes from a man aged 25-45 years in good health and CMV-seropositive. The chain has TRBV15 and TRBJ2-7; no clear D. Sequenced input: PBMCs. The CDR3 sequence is CATSRPASGEQYF. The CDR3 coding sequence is TGTGCCACCAGCAGACCAGCGTCCGGGGAGCAGTACTTC.